Listed here are 22 T cell receptor beta chains from one sample, sequenced in a study of cytomegalovirus exposure and HLA in healthy donors. Both 60 Vbeta primers and 13 Jbeta primers went into the PCR. Generated by immunoSEQ multiplex PCR, the TCRdb table keeps only in-frame clones and is missing some. Here the sample spans 150,000 to 250,000 clones, approximately 80% being singletons. Sequenced sample: PBMCs. These receptors all come from a boy aged 2 to 9 in good health and CMV-seronegative.

In this sample, this clone turned up a few times. J is TRBJ2-3 and V is TRBV25-1; 9 bases align to TRBD2. The CDR3 totals 16 residues. Germline V gene lookup returns CDR1 MGHDK and CDR2 SYGVNS. V gave up 1 base and J gave up 5 bases; unmatched junction bases: 7. DNA for the CDR3: TGTGCCAGCAGTGAATTAACTAGCGGGTATGAAGATACGCAGTATTTT. Amino acid sequence: CASSELTSGYEDTQYF. Full variable domain (rest looked up from reference TRBV25-1 and TRBJ2-3): EADIYQTPRYLVIGTGKKITLECSQTMGHDKMYWYQQDPGMELHLIHYSYGVNSTEKGDLSSESTVSRIRTEHFPLTLESARPSHTSQYLCASSELTSGYEDTQYFGPGTRLTVL.

In this sample, this clone turned up once. This CDR3 reads CASSDGGLEQYF. Written as DNA, the CDR3 is TGTGCCAGCAGCGACGGGGGGCTCGAGCAGTACTTC. The chain combines TRBV7-9 with TRBJ2-7; maybe TRBD2 (7 bases). Trimming stripped 5 bases from V and 6 bases from J, with 11 bases between. CDR3 length: 12 residues. Germline V gene lookup returns CDR1 SEHNR and CDR2 FQNEAQ (reference sequence).

This clone was observed once. This chain joins TRBV5-1 and TRBJ2-7; tentatively, D is TRBD1 (6 bases). V lost 3 bases and J lost 2, with 15 bases in between. The CDR3 loop spans 15 amino acids. CDR1 SGHRS and CDR2 YFSETQ come from the germline V gene. The CDR3 DNA sequence: TGCGCCAGCAGCTGGGGACATGGACCGACCTACGAGCAGTACTTC. Protein: CASSWGHGPTYEQYF.

The chain carries TRBV5-6 and TRBJ1-2, with 7 bases fitting TRBD1. With V trimmed by 2 bases and J by 8 bases, 6 bases remained unmatched. The CDR3 has 13 amino acids. Germline V gene lookup returns CDR1 SGHDT and CDR2 YYEEEE. CDR3 in DNA: TGTGCCAGCAGCTTAGGGGGCGCGGAAGGCTACACCTTC. This sequence encodes CASSLGGAEGYTF.

The chain links TRBV7-9 to TRBJ2-5, with 9 bases fitting TRBD2. The germline V gene has CDR1 SEHNR and CDR2 FQNEAQ (reference sequence). This CDR3 is built from 14 residues. The ends lost 3 bases at V and 5 bases at J; junction bases unmatched: 4. In nucleotides, the CDR3 is TGTGCCAGCAGCTTTCGACTAGCGGTTGAGACCCAGTACTTC. Its translation is CASSFRLAVETQYF.

The chain is built from TRBV4-2 and TRBJ2-7; unclear D gene. Germline V CDR1 and CDR2: LGHNA, YNFKEQ. The CDR3 is 13 residues long. The V end was cut by 4 bases, the J end by 6 bases, with 13 bases between. The CDR3 sequence is CASSPETQPEQYF. For the CDR3, the DNA is TGTGCCAGCAGCCCAGAAACACAACCCGAGCAGTACTTC.

This chain links TRBV6-5 with TRBJ1-2; unclear D gene. Germline CDR1 MNHEY, CDR2 SVGAGI. This CDR3 is 13 amino acids long. The germline V and J ends were trimmed by 9 bases and 3 bases, with 14 bases remaining between them. CDR3 sequence reads: CASTPREDYGYTF. The CDR3 bases are TGTGCCAGTACTCCAAGGGAGGACTATGGCTACACCTTC.

About this clone itself: Other DNA sequences in this sample translate to the same CDR3. This rearrangement joins TRBV7-9 to TRBJ2-3; D may be TRBD2 (5 bases). The germline V and J ends were trimmed by 5 bases and 1 base, with 10 bases remaining between them. CDR1 SEHNR and CDR2 FQNEAQ come from the germline V gene (reference sequence). This CDR3 comprises 14 residues. This chain's CDR3 is CASSPQLGTDTQYF. The CDR3 coding sequence is TGTGCCAGCAGCCCCCAACTAGGCACAGATACGCAGTATTTT.

The chain is built from TRBV9 and TRBJ1-2; possibly TRBD1 for D (5 bases). In germline, CDR1 is SGDLS, CDR2 YYNGEE. Trimming removed 5 bases at V and 6 bases at J, with 20 bases between. The CDR3 has 15 residues. CDR3 nucleotide sequence: TGTGCCAGCAGAACTCCGGGGGATAGGAATGATGGCTACACCTTC. Its translation is CASRTPGDRNDGYTF.

V and J are TRBV5-6 and TRBJ2-1; D is possibly TRBD2 (5 bases). Germline CDR1 reads SGHDT; CDR2 reads YYEEEE. There are 14 residues in the CDR3. The V and J ends lost 0 bases and 9 bases respectively, with 13 bases between them. The CDR3 loop is CASSLVSAEGEQFF. CDR3 DNA sequence: TGTGCCAGCAGCTTGGTCTCCGCCGAGGGTGAGCAGTTCTTC.

This chain connects TRBV5-6 to TRBJ1-6, with no clear D. This CDR3 comprises 13 residues. In germline, CDR1 is SGHDT, CDR2 YYEEEE. The V gene lost 6 bases and the J gene lost 10 bases, with 14 bases spanning the gap. CDR3 protein: CASTLPGSSPLHF. CDR3 DNA: TGTGCCAGCACCCTTCCGGGGAGCTCACCCCTCCACTTT.

The V and J genes are TRBV7-9 and TRBJ1-1, with 10 nucleotides matching TRBD1. Germline V gene sequence: CDR1 SEHNR, CDR2 FQNEAQ (reference sequence). The CDR3 sequence is 16 residues long. V shed 0 bases, J shed 1 base, and the junction held 2 bases outside the gene matches. CDR3 sequence reads: CASSLAGTGENTEAFF. The CDR3 DNA follows: TGTGCCAGCAGCTTAGCGGGGACAGGGGAGAACACTGAAGCTTTCTTT.

The V and J genes are TRBV10-3 and TRBJ2-7, with 7 nucleotides matching TRBD2. Germline loops: CDR1 ENHRY, CDR2 SYGVKD. Losses at the gene ends were 5 bases for V and 5 bases for J; bases not matched to a gene: 18. The CDR3 consists of 17 residues. The CDR3 is CAISRPLAPSRGDEQYF. As DNA, the CDR3 is TGTGCCATCAGTCGTCCCCTAGCTCCATCCCGGGGGGACGAGCAGTACTTC.

This clone has more than one count but fewer than ten. V usage is TRBV11-3 and J usage is TRBJ2-7, with unresolved D. Germline V gene lookup returns CDR1 SGHNT and CDR2 YENEEA. CDR3 size: 19 residues. V was trimmed by 1 base and J by 3 bases, leaving 25 bases between them. The CDR3 sequence is CASSLVVAAAIIHDYEQYF. In nucleotides, the CDR3 is TGTGCCAGCAGCTTAGTGGTCGCGGCCGCGATAATCCACGACTACGAGCAGTACTTC.

This chain uses TRBV7-9 with TRBJ1-5; D uncertain. Trimming stripped 4 bases from V and 3 bases from J, with 4 bases between. The CDR3 contains 12 residues. The V gene's germline CDR1 is SEHNR and CDR2 FQNEAQ (reference sequence). CDR3 sequence: CASSSDNQPQHF. The CDR3 DNA sequence: TGTGCCAGCAGCTCAGACAATCAGCCCCAGCATTTT. Full variable domain (outside the CDR3, taken from reference TRBV7-9 and TRBJ1-5): DTGVSQNPRHKITKRGQNVTFRCDPISEHNRLYWYRQTLGQGPEFLTYFQNEAQLEKSRLLSDRFSAERPKGSFSTLEIQRTEQGDSAMYLCASSSDNQPQHFGDGTRLSIL.

The J gene is TRBJ2-1, the V gene TRBV29-1; 7 positions match TRBD2. The germline V gene encodes CDR1 SQVTM and CDR2 ANQGSEA. The CDR3 has 12 residues. After removal of 8 bases from V and 4 bases from J, the junction contained 5 bases not matched to a gene. This chain's CDR3 is CSSGDLYNEQFF. CDR3 DNA sequence: TGCAGCAGCGGGGACCTATACAATGAGCAGTTCTTC.

Here the CDR3 DNA reads TGCGCCAGCAGCTGGCGGGGGGGAGAGACCCAGTACTTC. It codes for CASSWRGGETQYF. The chain recombines TRBV5-1 with TRBJ2-5, with 9 bases lining up with TRBD2. V was pared by 3 bases and J by 4 bases, with 1 base of the junction left unmatched. The CDR3 contains 13 residues. CDR1 and CDR2 (germline): SGHRS, YFSETQ. The variable domain in full, with the rest retrieved from reference TRBV5-1 and TRBJ2-5, is KAGVTQTPRYLIKTRGQQVTLSCSPISGHRSVSWYQQTPGQGLQFLFEYFSETQRNKGNFPGRFSGRQFSNSRSEMNVSTLELGDSALYLCASSWRGGETQYFGPGTRLLVL.

This chain joins TRBV6-5 and TRBJ2-6; maybe TRBD2 (6 bases). The CDR3 spans 16 residues. CDR1 is MNHEY and CDR2 is SVGAGI in the germline V gene. V dropped 0 bases and J dropped 1 base, with 7 bases sitting between them. The CDR3 region is CASSYSGGSGANVLTF. The CDR3 DNA reads TGTGCCAGCAGTTACTCGGGGGGTTCTGGGGCCAACGTCCTGACTTTC.

The chain is built from TRBV6-5 and TRBJ2-5, with D uncertain. The CDR3 is made up of 14 amino acids. Trimming shortened V by 5 bases and J by 0 bases, and 10 bases separated the two germline ends. Germline values: CDR1 MNHEY, CDR2 SVGAGI. The DNA of the CDR3 is TGTGCCAGCAGTCTTGACGGGTACCAAGAGACCCAGTACTTC. Translation: CASSLDGYQETQYF.

This chain links TRBV5-8 with TRBJ2-3; D is possibly TRBD1 (6 bases). The CDR3 spans 14 residues. The germline V gene has CDR1 SGHTS and CDR2 YDEGEE. Deletions cut 7 bases from V and 1 base from J, with 13 bases between. In DNA, the CDR3 is TGTGCCAGCGGCCACAGGGTAGGCACAGATACGCAGTATTTT. Its protein product is CASGHRVGTDTQYF.

The rearrangement joins TRBV18 to TRBJ1-3; D unresolved. Germline V CDR1 and CDR2: KGHSH, LQKENI. The CDR3 runs to 15 residues. V was shortened by 3 bases and J by 4 bases, with 13 bases between the two germline ends. The CDR3 loop is CASSPQTLRGNTIYF. In DNA, the CDR3 is TGTGCCAGCTCACCTCAGACACTTCGGGGAAACACCATATATTTT.

For the CDR3, the DNA is TGTGCCAGCAGACACAGAGCAACTAATGAAAAACTGTTTTTT. Amino acids: CASRHRATNEKLFF. The V call is TRBV11-2, the J call TRBJ1-4, with no clear D. Germline V CDR1 and CDR2: SGHAT, FQNNGV. V lost 6 bases to trimming and J lost 0 bases, with 8 bases between them. CDR3 length: 14 residues.